The clone carrying this T cell receptor (beta chain) has just a few counts. What it binds is unknown. These data originate in a study of response to subunit inactivated influenza vaccine. Study results and limitations: It was suggested by the authors that few new T cells are recruited by each seasonal influenza vaccination.

TCRdb called the RT-PCR reads again in MiXCR, with one record for every CDR3 protein. The sample includes around 760,000 distinct CDR3 sequences, approximately 15% seen only once; the top ten take around 6.5%. The V gene's germline CDR1 is SGHVS and CDR2 FQNEAQ. This CDR3 is 15 amino acids long. The V end was cut by 4 bases, the J end by 2 bases, with 12 bases between. The V and J genes are TRBV7-8 and TRBJ1-5; D may be TRBD1 (6 bases). The source material was PBMCs from blood, sampled approximately 15 days before vaccination. This TCR derives from a man aged 45-60 years who received an inactivated influenza vaccine. CDR3 nucleotides: TGTGCCAGCAGCTCACAGGGTTTGGGCAATCAGCCCCAGCATTTT. Protein sequence: CASSSQGLGNQPQHF.